These 26 T cell receptor beta chains were all obtained from the same sample, sequenced in a study of blood T cell repertoires in COVID-19. The repertoire was sequenced with immunoSEQ multiplex PCR; TCRdb's copy has only in-frame clones and lacks some. The sample carries hundreds of thousands of clones, roughly nine tenths recorded once. Sequenced material: peripheral blood. The receptor source for this set is a woman between 25 and 40 years old with COVID-19, enrolled during active disease.

J is TRBJ2-7 and V is TRBV4-3; D remains unclear. CDR1 and CDR2 from the germline V gene are LGHNA and YSLEER. The CDR3 totals 15 residues. Trimming left V 0 bases short and J 4 bases short, with 13 bases between. DNA of the CDR3: TGCGCCAGCAGCCAAGAGGCAGGTCCCGCTTACGAGCAGTACTTC. This translates into CASSQEAGPAYEQYF.

The chain carries TRBV12-5 and TRBJ2-5; possibly TRBD2 for D (6 bases). CDR1 is LGHNT and CDR2 is FRNRAP in the germline V gene. This CDR3 is built from 14 residues. V was clipped by 5 bases and J by 1 base, with 11 bases between them. The CDR3 here is CASGPPGLQETQYF. The CDR3 nucleotides read TGTGCTAGTGGTCCCCCGGGACTCCAAGAGACCCAGTACTTC.

The rearrangement uses TRBV28 and TRBJ2-1, with D possibly being TRBD1 (7 bases). Germline CDR1 MDHEN, CDR2 SYDVKM. The CDR3 extends over 16 amino acids. V lost 6 bases, J lost 4 bases, and 19 bases lay in between. CDR3 protein: CASSPPGGTLYNEQFF. The CDR3 DNA sequence: TGTGCCAGCAGCCCCCCAGGGGGGACTTTATACAATGAGCAGTTCTTC. The whole variable domain, remainder taken from reference TRBV28 and TRBJ2-1, is DVKVTQSSRYLVKRTGEKVFLECVQDMDHENMFWYRQDPGLGLRLIYFSYDVKMKEKGDIPEGYSVSREKKERFSLILESASTNQTSMYLCASSPPGGTLYNEQFFGPGTRLTVL.

This chain joins TRBV7-6 and TRBJ2-7, with a possible D match to TRBD1 (6 bases). V was cut by 0 bases and J by 2 bases, with 11 bases left in between. The CDR3 totals 15 residues. CDR1 and CDR2 (germline): SGHVS, FNYEAQ. CDR3 residues: CASSLAGGEPYEQYF. The CDR3 coding sequence is TGTGCCAGCAGCTTAGCAGGGGGTGAGCCCTACGAGCAGTACTTC.

This clone has only one observation. The junction and the germline gene differ at one end; a read error may be behind it. The chain couples TRBV7-7 to TRBJ2-5, with 11 bases fitting TRBD2. Looked up from germline, CDR1 is SSHAT and CDR2 is FNYEAQ (reference sequence). The CDR3 is made up of 16 amino acids. Here the CDR3 DNA reads TGTGCTAGCAGCTTAAGTAGTAGCGGGAGGGAAGAGACCCAGTACTTC. Amino acid sequence: CASSLSSSGREETQYF.

The chain recombines TRBV5-8 with TRBJ1-2; D may be TRBD1 (6 bases). CDR3 length equals 15 residues. Germline V lookup: CDR1 SGHTS, CDR2 YDEGEE. Trimming left V 0 bases short and J 4 bases short, with 13 bases between. The CDR3 sequence: CASSLGVQGVYGYTF. The CDR3 DNA follows: TGTGCCAGCAGCTTGGGGGTACAGGGCGTCTATGGCTACACCTTC.

V is TRBV7-9 and J is TRBJ2-3; 7 positions agree with TRBD1. This CDR3 contains 16 residues. Germline CDR1 is SEHNR and CDR2 is FQNEAQ (reference sequence). The trim removed 6 bases at V and 2 bases at J, leaving 11 bases unmatched. The CDR3 DNA sequence: TGTGCCAGCAGTTCCAAGGGGGCAGGGATCACAGATACGCAGTATTTT. Translation gives CASSSKGAGITDTQYF.

The chain employs TRBV11-2 and TRBJ2-3, with 11 bases aligning to TRBD2. CDR1 and CDR2 (germline): SGHAT, FQNNGV. V was clipped by 8 bases and J by 5 bases; unmatched bases: 12. The CDR3 is made up of 16 amino acids. CDR3 in amino acids: CASGSPSGGYLDTQYF. For the CDR3, the DNA is TGTGCCAGCGGGAGCCCTAGCGGGGGGTACTTAGATACGCAGTATTTT.

In its sample, this clone was seen once. The chain's CDR3 is CASSSGLAGPPSTDTQYF. The CDR3 nucleotides read TGTGCCAGCAGTTCCGGACTAGCGGGACCCCCAAGCACAGATACGCAGTATTTT. V is TRBV6-2 or TRBV6-3 and J is TRBJ2-3; 12 bases are shared with TRBD2. The CDR3 has 18 amino acids. Trimming removed 4 bases from V and 0 bases from J; junction bases left unmatched: 8. The germline gives CDR1 MNHEY, CDR2 SVGEGT.

The rearrangement uses TRBV6-5 and TRBJ2-7; possibly TRBD2 for D (5 bases). Germline V gene sequence: CDR1 MNHEY, CDR2 SVGAGI. This CDR3 has 15 residues. Trimming shortened V by 6 bases and J by 5 bases, and 20 bases separated the two germline ends. The CDR3 spells CASSRTGRATDEQYF. The CDR3 DNA follows: TGTGCCAGCAGCAGGACCGGGCGGGCGACTGACGAGCAGTACTTC.

J is TRBJ2-2 and V is TRBV2; D call uncertain. The CDR3 is 14 residues long. Trimming pared 6 bases from V and 2 bases from J, leaving 10 bases between. The germline gives CDR1 SNHLY, CDR2 FYNNEI. CDR3 residues: CASRVSENTGELFF. CDR3 bases: TGTGCCAGCAGAGTCAGTGAAAACACCGGGGAGCTGTTTTTT.

This clone was seen just once. The rearrangement uses TRBV6-5 and TRBJ2-5, with TRBD2 as a possible D gene (6 bases). Deletions cut 8 bases from V and 4 bases from J, with 8 bases between. Looked up from germline, CDR1 is MNHEY and CDR2 is SVGAGI. The CDR3 contains 11 residues. CDR3 protein: CASWRGETQYF. The DNA of the CDR3 is TGTGCCAGCTGGCGGGGAGAGACCCAGTACTTC.

This chain links TRBV5-1 with TRBJ2-1; 12 bases are a match to TRBD1. Trimming removed 2 bases from V and 4 bases from J; junction bases left unmatched: 4. Germline V CDR1 and CDR2: SGHRS, YFSETQ. CDR3 length equals 16 residues. CDR3 nucleotide sequence: TGCGCCAGCAGCTTTAGGGGACAGGGGGCGTACAATGAGCAGTTCTTC. This codes for CASSFRGQGAYNEQFF.

The chain combines TRBV7-8 with TRBJ1-3, with D perhaps TRBD1 (6 bases). Germline CDR1 reads SGHVS; CDR2 reads FQNEAQ. This CDR3 has 16 amino acids. Trimming took off 1 base at V and 1 base at J, with 11 bases between the two ends. Here the CDR3 reads CASSLVQGMSGNTIYF. CDR3 DNA sequence: TGTGCCAGCAGCTTAGTGCAGGGGATGTCTGGAAACACCATATATTTT. Filled out from reference TRBV7-8 and TRBJ1-3, the complete variable domain reads GAGVSQSPRYKVAKRGQDVALRCDPISGHVSLFWYQQALGQGPEFLTYFQNEAQLDKSGLPSDRFFAERPEGSVSTLKIQRTQQEDSAVYLCASSLVQGMSGNTIYFGEGSWLTVV.

J is TRBJ2-7 and V is TRBV11-3; 8 nucleotides align to TRBD2. The CDR3 extends over 17 amino acids. The V segment lost 2 bases and the J segment 0 bases; nucleotides outside the gene matches: 9. Germline-derived CDR1 and CDR2 are SGHNT and YENEEA. The CDR3 DNA reads TGTGCCAGCAGCTTACCTCCCCGGACTAGCTACTCCTACGAGCAGTACGTC. Translation gives CASSLPPRTSYSYEQYV.

The CDR3 spells CASDGTESSYEQYF. CDR3 in DNA: TGTGCCAGCGACGGGACAGAGAGCTCCTACGAGCAGTACTTC. The chain uses TRBV24-1 and TRBJ2-7; TRBD1 aligns across 7 bases. Germline trimming cut 11 bases from V and 0 bases from J; bases unmatched to any gene: 9. The CDR3 is 14 residues long. Germline V gene sequence: CDR1 KGHDR, CDR2 SFDVKD.

The J gene is TRBJ2-7, the V gene TRBV19; 8 bases map to TRBD1. This CDR3 region has 13 residues. The ends lost 5 bases at V and 4 bases at J; junction bases unmatched: 4. Germline V gene lookup returns CDR1 LNHDA and CDR2 SQIVND (reference sequence). The CDR3 reads CASSLGTGYEQYV. In DNA form, the CDR3 reads TGTGCCAGTAGTCTAGGGACAGGATACGAGCAGTACGTC.

The rearrangement uses TRBV9 and TRBJ2-5, with 8 bases fitting TRBD2. Per germline, CDR1 SGDLS and CDR2 YYNGEE. The CDR3 covers 16 residues. V lost 3 bases, J lost 4 bases, and 11 bases stayed unmatched. The CDR3 sequence is CASSAGSGGRGETQYF. The CDR3 DNA is TGTGCCAGCAGCGCGGGGAGCGGGGGCCGGGGAGAGACCCAGTACTTC.

The rearrangement joins TRBV12-2 to TRBJ2-5; the tabulated D call, TRBD1, remains unverified against the DNA. TRBV12-2 is given as a pseudogene. The CDR3 sequence is 15 residues long. Here the CDR3 reads CASRFPRQVEETQYF. The CDR3 nucleotides are TGTGCAAGTCGCTTTCCCCGACAGGTTGAAGAGACCCAGTACTTC.

The chain uses TRBV10-1 and TRBJ2-5, with D possibly matching TRBD1 (5 bases). V lost 0 bases and J 1 base, leaving 9 bases between the germline ends. The CDR3 is 15 amino acids. Per germline, CDR1 WNHNN and CDR2 SYGVQD (reference sequence). Written as DNA, the CDR3 is TGCGCCAGCAGTGAGTCGGGGCGGACCCAAGAGACCCAGTACTTC. Translating gives CASSESGRTQETQYF.

V is TRBV4-3 and J is TRBJ1-2; D uncertain. This CDR3 is 15 amino acids long. Germline-derived CDR1 and CDR2 are LGHNA and YSLEER. V was clipped by 0 bases and J by 4 bases, with 12 bases between them. The CDR3 spells CASSQDRAGTYGYTF. Written as DNA, the CDR3 is TGCGCCAGCAGCCAAGATCGGGCGGGAACCTATGGCTACACCTTC.

V is TRBV5-6 and J is TRBJ2-1; 13 bases agree with TRBD2. This CDR3 contains 14 residues. CDR1 SGHDT and CDR2 YYEEEE come from the germline V gene. V lost 3 bases to trimming and J lost 7 bases; unmatched junction nucleotides: 1. CDR3 in amino acids: CASSWTSGRNEQFF. In DNA, the CDR3 is TGTGCCAGCAGCTGGACTAGCGGGAGAAATGAGCAGTTCTTC.

V and J are TRBV7-2 and TRBJ1-1; D is ambiguous. This CDR3 is built from 14 residues. Germline V CDR1 and CDR2: SGHTA, FQGNSA. Trimming stripped 4 bases from V and 1 base from J, with 10 bases between. CDR3 in amino acids: CASSSVAKNTEAFF. The CDR3 DNA follows: TGTGCCAGCAGCTCCGTCGCGAAGAACACTGAAGCTTTCTTT.

V is TRBV19 and J is TRBJ2-3, with 7 bases identical to TRBD2. This CDR3 contains 16 residues. V was pared by 6 bases and J by 4 bases, with 13 bases of the junction left unmatched. Germline CDR1 and CDR2: LNHDA and SQIVND (reference sequence). In DNA, the CDR3 is TGTGCCAGTAGCCCATGGGTAGCCCGGGGGGCAGATACGCAGTATTTT. Protein: CASSPWVARGADTQYF.

This chain joins TRBV2 and TRBJ2-1, with TRBD1 as a possible D gene (6 bases). CDR1 is SNHLY, CDR2 FYNNEI, per germline. V was pared by 9 bases and J by 1 base, with 13 bases between. This CDR3 is built from 14 residues. This CDR3 reads CASKGGSSYNEQFF. In nucleotides, the CDR3 is TGTGCCAGTAAAGGGGGTTCATCCTACAATGAGCAGTTCTTC.

V is TRBV24-1 and J is TRBJ2-6; D unclear. Trimming pared 1 base from V and 0 bases from J, leaving 6 bases between. The germline CDR1 and CDR2 sequences are KGHDR and SFDVKD. The CDR3 sequence is 16 residues long. DNA for the CDR3: TGTGCCACCAGTGATTTCTCGAGCTCTGGGGCCAACGTCCTGACTTTC. This translates into CATSDFSSSGANVLTF.